Sequencing of this T cell receptor (beta chain) was carried out in a study of cytomegalovirus exposure and HLA in healthy donors. Study results and limitations: The study carried out a later analysis of TCR beta sequences. It associated 15,000 to 20,000 of them with specific HLA alleles at a false discovery rate of 0.05.

This clone was seen once. The antigen is not known. CDR1 is SGHDT and CDR2 is YYEEEE in the germline V gene. Trimming stripped 4 bases from V and 6 bases from J, with 21 bases between. The CDR3 sequence is 16 residues long. The PCR employed 60 Vbeta primers together with 13 Jbeta primers. Libraries were prepared by immunoSEQ multiplex PCR; TCRdb keeps only in-frame clonotypes and omits some of them. The sample carries some 130,000 clones, roughly four fifths recorded once. The V call is TRBV5-6, the J call TRBJ2-3; a weak D match, TRBD2 (5 bases). The TCR comes from a male donor in good health and CMV-seropositive. Material: PBMCs. CDR3 in DNA: TGTGCCAGCAGCCTCCAGCAAGCGGAGATAGGTGATACGCAGTATTTT. Protein: CASSLQQAEIGDTQYF.